Below, 31 T cell receptor beta chains from the same sample are listed, as sequenced in a study of T cells in Graves' hyperthyroidism and ophthalmopathy. The CDR3 regions of TCR beta were amplified from RNA transcripts. When the TCR CDR3 underwent first-round RT-PCR, the HTBI primer set was used. TCRdb re-called the multiplex PCR reads through MiXCR, storing one row per CDR3 protein. The sample comprises approximately 570,000 distinct CDR3 sequences, 15% to 20% of which are singletons, and approximately 50% rests with the top ten. Sequenced material: blood. These receptors were obtained from a man aged 40-49 years with Graves' ophthalmopathy.

This clonotype was seen a handful of times. The chain has TRBV5-6 and TRBJ2-7, with D perhaps TRBD1 or TRBD2 (5 bases each). Trimming took 4 bases from V and 2 from J, leaving 19 bases between them. The CDR3 contains 16 residues. Germline V gene sequence: CDR1 SGHDT, CDR2 YYEEEE. As DNA, the CDR3 is TGTGCCAGCAGCCCTGGGGGAGTCGGACCAACCTACGAGCAGTACTTC. Residues: CASSPGGVGPTYEQYF.

The sample holds many counts of this clonotype. V and J are TRBV28 and TRBJ2-5; D uncertain. CDR1 and CDR2 (germline): MDHEN, SYDVKM. The CDR3 has 13 amino acids. With 6 bases removed from V and 0 bases from J, the gap between germline ends came to 8 bases. CDR3: CASSFQYQETQYF. The CDR3 DNA is TGTGCCAGCAGCTTCCAGTACCAAGAGACCCAGTACTTC.

Turning to this clonotype: A much larger clonotype is one base distant, so this may be a read error. The chain is built from TRBV18 and TRBJ2-3; D remains unclear. The CDR3 extends over 15 amino acids. CDR1 KGHSH and CDR2 LQKENI come from the germline V gene. The V and J ends lost 3 bases and 4 bases respectively, with 14 bases between them. The CDR3: CASSPNEGGADTQYF. CDR3 nucleotide sequence: TGTGCCAGCTCACCGAACGAAGGTGGCGCAGATACGCAGTATTTT.

The V gene is TRBV5-1, the J gene TRBJ2-5, with 11 bases matching TRBD1. V shed 4 bases and J 2 bases; nucleotides not matched to a gene: 7. The CDR3 sequence is 16 residues long. The V gene's germline CDR1 is SGHRS and CDR2 YFSETQ. The CDR3 is CASSPGDRGIQETQYF. CDR3 bases: TGCGCCAGCAGCCCCGGGGACAGGGGGATTCAAGAGACCCAGTACTTC.

This chain connects TRBV11-2 to TRBJ2-3; 13 bases are a match to TRBD2. The germline gives CDR1 SGHAT, CDR2 FQNNGV. The length of the CDR3 is 19 residues. The V and J ends lost 8 bases and 6 bases, in that order; junction bases with no gene match: 20. In DNA, the CDR3 is TGTGCCAGCGGATACCCCCCTACCGGGACTAGCGGGACCAGGGATACGCAGTATTTT. As protein: CASGYPPTGTSGTRDTQYF.

The gene calls are TRBV5-1 and TRBJ2-7, with D unclear. The CDR3 contains 13 residues. Germline lookup yields CDR1 SGHRS and CDR2 YFSETQ. The V end lost 9 bases, the J end lost 2 bases, and 15 bases lay between the germline ends. The DNA of the CDR3 is TGCGCCACCAGGCAGGACGTAGCCTACGAGCAGTACTTC. Translation gives CATRQDVAYEQYF.

This clonotype was recorded many times. The CDR3 DNA is TGCAGCGTAGCCGGGACCAGACAAGAGACCCAGTACTTC. This sequence encodes CSVAGTRQETQYF. The chain carries TRBV29-1 and TRBJ2-5; perhaps D is TRBD1 or TRBD2 (5 bases each). Germline values: CDR1 SQVTM, CDR2 ANQGSEA. V was pared by 6 bases and J by 2 bases, with 13 bases between. This CDR3 spans 13 amino acids.

The V and J genes are TRBV7-9 and TRBJ2-1; 8 nucleotides align to TRBD2. This CDR3 is built from 16 residues. Losses at the gene ends were 7 bases for V and 0 bases for J; bases not matched to a gene: 8. Germline loops: CDR1 SEHNR, CDR2 FQNEAQ (reference sequence). CDR3 protein: CASTISGASSYNEQFF. In nucleotides, the CDR3 is TGTGCCAGCACCATTAGCGGGGCAAGCTCCTACAATGAGCAGTTCTTC.

The sample holds many counts of this clonotype. This chain links TRBV7-2 with TRBJ2-1; possible D gene TRBD1, 6 bases. V lost 5 bases, J lost 7 bases, and 12 bases lay in between. Germline-derived CDR1 and CDR2 are SGHTA and FQGNSA. CDR3 length: 13 residues. DNA of the CDR3: TGTGCCAGCAGCACACCTACAGGGAATGAGCAGTTCTTC. Its protein product is CASSTPTGNEQFF.

As regards this clonotype: This may be a read error: a much more frequent sequence differs by one nucleotide. The V call is TRBV6-2 or TRBV6-3, the J call TRBJ2-1; either TRBD1 or TRBD2 may fit D (5 bases each). Germline values: CDR1 MNHEY, CDR2 SVGEGT. There are 16 residues in the CDR3. CDR3 sequence: CAGSYPADTTRNEQFF. Here the CDR3 DNA reads TGTGCCGGCAGTTACCCAGCGGACACAACCCGAAATGAGCAGTTCTTC.

V is TRBV11-3 and J is TRBJ2-2, with D possibly TRBD2 on 7 matching bases. Germline V gives CDR1 SGHNT, CDR2 YENEEA. V was pared by 4 bases and J by 3 bases, with 12 bases between. There are 15 residues in the CDR3. The CDR3 DNA follows: TGTGCCAGCAGCTCAGGGAGGGGGGACACCGGGGAGCTGTTTTTT. Amino acids: CASSSGRGDTGELFF.

The J gene is TRBJ2-3, the V gene TRBV20-1; the D is unclear. Germline V CDR1 and CDR2: DFQATT, SNEGSKA (reference sequence). V dropped 1 base and J dropped 2 bases, with 16 bases sitting between them. This CDR3 has 16 residues. CDR3 amino acids: CSARGTNHAFTDTQYF. The CDR3 region has the DNA TGCAGTGCTAGAGGTACAAACCATGCCTTCACAGATACGCAGTATTTT.

The chain carries TRBV6-1 and TRBJ2-4; a weak D match, TRBD1 (5 bases). Germline CDR1 MNHNS, CDR2 SASEGT. The length of the CDR3 is 12 residues. V was pared by 8 bases and J by 11 bases, with 16 bases between. The CDR3 DNA reads as TGTGCCAGCGGGGTCAGGGCCAACCTTCAGTACTTC. Translated: CASGVRANLQYF.

This clonotype was seen more than once but under ten times. V is TRBV7-2 and J is TRBJ2-7; 7 bases align to TRBD2. This CDR3 spans 15 amino acids. The V gene end was trimmed by 3 bases and the J gene end by 1 base; junction bases not matched to a gene: 6. The germline V gene has CDR1 SGHTA and CDR2 FQGNSA. The CDR3 nucleotides are TGTGCCAGCAGCTTGGCTAGCGGCCTTTCCTACGAGCAGTACTTC. It specifies CASSLASGLSYEQYF.

CDR3 sequence: CASRAENTEAFF. CDR3 DNA sequence: TGTGCCAGCAGGGCCGAAAACACTGAAGCTTTCTTT. The chain is built from TRBV7-9 and TRBJ1-1; D gene ambiguous. This CDR3 is built from 12 residues. CDR1 is SEHNR, CDR2 FQNEAQ, per germline (reference sequence). Between the trimmed V and J ends, which lost 6 bases and 2 bases, there was a span of 7 bases. Full variable domain (missing parts from reference TRBV7-9 and TRBJ1-1): DTGVSQNPRHKITKRGQNVTFRCDPISEHNRLYWYRQTLGQGPEFLTYFQNEAQLEKSRLLSDRFSAERPKGSFSTLEIQRTEQGDSAMYLCASRAENTEAFFGQGTRLTVV.

On this clonotype itself: A much larger clone differs from this one at a single base, so this may be a read error. The chain recombines TRBV6-5 with TRBJ1-1; D is perhaps TRBD1 (5 bases). The CDR3 contains 15 residues. Looked up from germline, CDR1 is MNHEY and CDR2 is SVGAGI. Deletions cut 2 bases from V and 8 bases from J, with 18 bases between. CDR3 nucleotide sequence: TGTGCCAGCAGTTACGGGGGTTCGATCCCCACCGAAGCTTTCTTT. Translation gives CASSYGGSIPTEAFF.

This clonotype showed up just a few times. This chain uses TRBV13 with TRBJ2-7, with 7 bases fitting TRBD1. The germline gives CDR1 PRHDT, CDR2 FYEKMQ (reference sequence). The CDR3 is 13 residues long. J was trimmed by 3 bases and V by 4 bases; bases with no gene match: 3. The CDR3 bases are TGTGCCAGCAGCTCGACAGGGCACTACGAGCAGTACTTC. Its translation: CASSSTGHYEQYF.

Many counts were recorded for this clonotype. V and J are TRBV6-2 or TRBV6-3 and TRBJ2-7, with D uncertain. The CDR3 is 11 residues long. V lost 2 bases, J lost 2 bases, and 1 base lay in between. The germline gives CDR1 MNHEY, CDR2 SVGEGT. The CDR3 protein is CASSYTYEQYF. The CDR3 DNA follows: TGTGCCAGCAGTTACACCTACGAGCAGTACTTC.

This clonotype has ten or more counts. This chain joins TRBV3-1 and TRBJ2-3; tentatively, D is TRBD1 (5 bases). Trimming stripped 10 bases from V and 0 bases from J, with 8 bases between. From germline, CDR1 is LGHDT and CDR2 YNNKEL (reference sequence). The CDR3 extends over 12 amino acids. CDR3: CATQGSTDTQYF. Here the CDR3 DNA reads TGTGCCACTCAGGGAAGCACAGATACGCAGTATTTT.

This clonotype was seen a few times. The rearrangement uses TRBV7-9 and TRBJ1-1; D unclear. The germline V gene encodes CDR1 SEHNR and CDR2 FQNEAQ (reference sequence). The CDR3 contains 15 residues. Trimming cost V 6 bases and J 0 bases, with 14 bases left between them. The CDR3 is CASSEGSFVNTEAFF. CDR3 bases: TGTGCCAGCAGTGAAGGGTCTTTTGTGAACACTGAAGCTTTCTTT.

This clonotype was picked up a small number of times. This chain links TRBV7-2 with TRBJ2-7, with 12 bases lining up with TRBD2. The germline V gene encodes CDR1 SGHTA and CDR2 FQGNSA. The CDR3 extends over 16 amino acids. The V gene end was trimmed by 1 base and the J gene end by 7 bases; junction bases not matched to a gene: 8. CDR3 loop: CASSLVFGLAGSEQYF. DNA for the CDR3: TGTGCCAGCAGCTTAGTCTTTGGACTAGCGGGAAGTGAGCAGTACTTC.

The chain has TRBV29-1 and TRBJ2-7; D is possibly TRBD2 (6 bases). The CDR3 length is 13 residues. Germline V CDR1 and CDR2: SQVTM, ANQGSEA. CDR3 loop: CSVQAGLSYEQYF. CDR3 bases: TGCAGTGTCCAAGCGGGCCTATCCTACGAGCAGTACTTC.

This clonotype came up a few times. This rearrangement joins TRBV11-2 to TRBJ2-6, with D hard to call. CDR1 SGHAT and CDR2 FQNNGV come from the germline V gene. V dropped 0 bases and J dropped 2 bases, with 17 bases sitting between them. The CDR3 is 19 amino acids. The CDR3 here is CASSLDGRRTLTGANVLTF. The CDR3 DNA sequence: TGTGCCAGCAGCTTAGATGGGCGTCGGACGCTTACTGGGGCCAACGTCCTGACTTTC.

The chain carries TRBV10-3 and TRBJ2-1; 9 nucleotides agree with TRBD2. V dropped 4 bases and J dropped 1; count of bases not matched to a gene: 17. The CDR3 is made up of 20 amino acids. Germline CDR1 ENHRY, CDR2 SYGVKD. The DNA for the CDR3 is TGTGCCATCAGTGGACGTTTGGGTGCGGGAGGGGTACGGTCCTACAATGAGCAGTTCTTC. Protein: CAISGRLGAGGVRSYNEQFF.

Only a few counts were recorded for this clonotype. The V call is TRBV30, the J call TRBJ1-3; 7 bases map to TRBD1. The germline V gene has CDR1 GTSNPN and CDR2 SVGIG (reference sequence). J gave up 0 bases and V 5 bases, and 1 base lay outside the gene matches. This CDR3 is 13 amino acids long. The CDR3 protein is CAWDRDSGNTIYF. The CDR3, as DNA: TGTGCCTGGGACAGGGACTCTGGAAACACCATATATTTT.

This clonotype occurred many times. V and J are TRBV28 and TRBJ2-5; D possibly corresponds to TRBD1 (6 bases). This CDR3 comprises 15 residues. V shed 5 bases and J shed 5 bases, with 18 bases lying between them. Germline-derived CDR1 and CDR2 are MDHEN and SYDVKM. CDR3 bases: TGTGCCAGCAGTGGACAATCGACAGGATCTGAGACCCAGTACTTC. This gives the protein CASSGQSTGSETQYF.

The chain uses TRBV25-1 and TRBJ2-2; TRBD2 agrees at 9 bases. CDR1 MGHDK and CDR2 SYGVNS come from the germline V gene. There are 16 residues in the CDR3. J was trimmed by 4 bases and V by 1 base; bases with no gene match: 4. The CDR3 coding sequence is TGTGCCAGCAGTGAATCGACTAGCGGTATCACCGGGGAGCTGTTTTTT. Residues: CASSESTSGITGELFF.

This clonotype has just a few counts. The rearrangement uses TRBV11-1 and TRBJ2-7; D may match TRBD1 or TRBD2 (5 bases each). The CDR3 sequence is 16 residues long. Germline CDR1 is SGHAT and CDR2 is FQDESV (reference sequence). Trimming shortened V by 6 bases and J by 7 bases, and 25 bases separated the two germline ends. The CDR3 here is CASSLGRVQKTGEQYF. The CDR3 coding sequence is TGTGCCAGCAGTCTTGGCAGGGTACAGAAAACGGGGGAGCAGTACTTC.

This clonotype came up many times. V usage is TRBV5-1 and J usage is TRBJ1-5; 8 bases line up with TRBD1. In germline, CDR1 is SGHRS, CDR2 YFSETQ. Trimming removed 3 bases from V and 0 bases from J; junction bases left unmatched: 14. This CDR3 spans 19 amino acids. CDR3 in amino acids: CASSSRDRSTHYSNQPQHF. The CDR3 DNA reads TGCGCCAGCAGCTCCCGGGACAGGTCCACCCACTATAGCAATCAGCCCCAGCATTTT.

The J gene is TRBJ1-4, the V gene TRBV7-9, with 9 nucleotides matching TRBD1. With V trimmed by 2 bases and J by 8 bases, 9 bases remained unmatched. The germline gives CDR1 SEHNR, CDR2 FQNEAQ (reference sequence). This CDR3 has 16 amino acids. In nucleotides, the CDR3 is TGTGCCAGCAGCTTACCGACGAACAGGGGGCGGGAAAAACTGTTTTTT. Residues: CASSLPTNRGREKLFF.

This clonotype has just a few counts. The V and J genes are TRBV30 and TRBJ1-1, with D possibly matching TRBD1 (5 bases). Germline CDR1 and CDR2: GTSNPN and SVGIG (reference sequence). The CDR3 length is 15 residues. Trimming left V 4 bases short and J 5 bases short, with 20 bases between. The CDR3: CAWTLKGIGGTEAFF. The CDR3 nucleotides read TGTGCCTGGACCCTAAAAGGAATTGGGGGAACTGAAGCTTTCTTT.